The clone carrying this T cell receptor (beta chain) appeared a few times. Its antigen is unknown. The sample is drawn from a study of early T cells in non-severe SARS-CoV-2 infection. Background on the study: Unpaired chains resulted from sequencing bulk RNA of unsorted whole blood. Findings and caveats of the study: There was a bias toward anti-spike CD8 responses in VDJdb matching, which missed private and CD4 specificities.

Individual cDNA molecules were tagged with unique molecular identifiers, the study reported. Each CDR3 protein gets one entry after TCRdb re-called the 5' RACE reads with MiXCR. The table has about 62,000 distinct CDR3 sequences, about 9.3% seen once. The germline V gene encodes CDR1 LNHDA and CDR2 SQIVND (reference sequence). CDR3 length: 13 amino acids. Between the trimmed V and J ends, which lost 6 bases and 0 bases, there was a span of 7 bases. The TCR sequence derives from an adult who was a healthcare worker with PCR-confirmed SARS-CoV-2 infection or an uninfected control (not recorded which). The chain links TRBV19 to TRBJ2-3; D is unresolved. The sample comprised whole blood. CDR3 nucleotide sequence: TGTGCCAGTAGAATTACTAGCACAGATACGCAGTATTTT. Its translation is CASRITSTDTQYF. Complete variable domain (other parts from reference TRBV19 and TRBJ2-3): DGGITQSPKYLFRKEGQNVTLSCEQNLNHDAMYWYRQDPGQGLRLIYYSQIVNDFQKGDIAEGYSVSREKKESFPLTVTSAQKNPTAFYLCASRITSTDTQYFGPGTRLTVL.